These T cell receptor beta chains were read from a single sample in a study of tumor-infiltrating lymphocytes in primary liver carcinoma. Each CDR3 protein is one row after TCRdb ran MiXCR on the multiplex PCR reads. The repertoire holds approximately 110,000 distinct CDR3 sequences, 65% seen once, with around 8.5% in the top ten. Material: liver tumor tissue from sampling region 1. The receptors were gathered from a woman aged 55-75 years with primary liver carcinoma and hepatitis B virus infection. The CDR3 runs from the conserved cysteine through the conserved F or W. D genes are given only for firm matches. Rows give clone size only sometimes, using once, few, many, or a class for an expanded clone.

CDR3nt: TGTGCCAGCAGCTTAGAATCTGGCGGGAGGGCCTTGACCTACAATGAGCGGTTCTTC; CDR3aa: CASSLESGGRALTYNERFF; d_gene: TRBD2; j_gene: TRBJ2-1; abundance: .; v_gene: TRBV11-2
CDR3nt: TGTGCCAGTAGTTACGGCCGTGGCTACACCTTC; CDR3aa: CASSYGRGYTF; d_gene: .; j_gene: TRBJ1-2; abundance: .; v_gene: TRBV19
CDR3nt: TGCGCCAGCAGCCCCGGGATAGGGAACCTAGCGGGAGCAACCGAGCAGTACTTC; CDR3aa: CASSPGIGNLAGATEQYF; d_gene: TRBD2; j_gene: TRBJ2-7; abundance: .; v_gene: TRBV5-1
CDR3nt: TGTGCCAGCAGCCCGCTCGGGGGTATGAACACTGAAGCTCCCTTT; CDR3aa: CASSPLGGMNTEAPF; d_gene: .; j_gene: TRBJ1-1; abundance: .; v_gene: TRBV11-1
CDR3nt: TGTGCCAGCAGCCACGCAGGGGCTGAAGCTTTCTTT; CDR3aa: CASSHAGAEAFF; d_gene: .; j_gene: TRBJ1-1; abundance: .; v_gene: TRBV28
CDR3nt: TGTGCCTGTGGCCGTGGCCTAACTGAGCAGTTCTTC; CDR3aa: CACGRGLTEQFF; d_gene: .; j_gene: TRBJ2-1; abundance: .; v_gene: TRBV11-2
CDR3nt: TGTGCCAGCAGACGCTCAGGGGGCGAAAATCAGCCCCAGCATTTT; CDR3aa: CASRRSGGENQPQHF; d_gene: TRBD1; j_gene: TRBJ1-5; abundance: many; v_gene: TRBV6-5
CDR3nt: TGTGCCAGCAGCGGGGCCGGACTAGCGACCACAGATACGCAGTATTTT; CDR3aa: CASSGAGLATTDTQYF; d_gene: TRBD2; j_gene: TRBJ2-3; abundance: many; v_gene: TRBV6-5
CDR3nt: TGTGCCAGTAGCGCCGGACAGGGGGAACTAGCGGGAGGACTCAATGAGCAGTTCTTC; CDR3aa: CASSAGQGELAGGLNEQFF; d_gene: TRBD2; j_gene: TRBJ2-1; abundance: .; v_gene: TRBV11-3
CDR3nt: TGTGTCGGCAGTGAATGGGTGGGACCCATGGGGCAGTACTTC; CDR3aa: CVGSEWVGPMGQYF; d_gene: .; j_gene: TRBJ2-7; abundance: .; v_gene: TRBV6-1
CDR3nt: TGTGCCAGCAGCTTAGGCAAGGGTCAGCCCCAACATTTT; CDR3aa: CASSLGKGQPQHF; d_gene: .; j_gene: TRBJ1-5; abundance: .; v_gene: TRBV11-2
CDR3nt: .; CDR3aa: CSVGGGSSYNEHFF; d_gene: .; j_gene: TRBJ2-1; abundance: few; v_gene: TRBV29-1
CDR3nt: TGCGCCAGCAGTGAGTCGGTGGGGAGGACAGATACGCAGTATTTT; CDR3aa: CASSESVGRTDTQYF; d_gene: .; j_gene: TRBJ2-3; abundance: many; v_gene: TRBV10-1
CDR3nt: TGTGCCAGCAGCTTAAGGGGGGGCGATTCGCCCCTCCACTTT; CDR3aa: CASSLRGGDSPLHF; d_gene: .; j_gene: TRBJ1-6; abundance: once; v_gene: TRBV7-8
CDR3nt: TGTGCCAGCAGCGTCGCGGACCACCCCGGGAATACGCAGTATTTT; CDR3aa: CASSVADHPGNTQYF; d_gene: .; j_gene: TRBJ2-3; abundance: .; v_gene: TRBV12-3/TRBV12-4
CDR3nt: TGTGCCAACAGCTTAGGTGGGATGGCCTCAGATACGCAGTATTTT; CDR3aa: CANSLGGMASDTQYF; d_gene: .; j_gene: TRBJ2-3; abundance: .; v_gene: TRBV5-4
CDR3nt: TGTGCCAGTGGTAACGGAGCAGATATGCAGTATTTT; CDR3aa: CASGNGADMQYF; d_gene: .; j_gene: TRBJ2-3; abundance: .; v_gene: TRBV19
CDR3nt: TGTGCCAACAGCTTGCCGGGATTATGGGACGATGAGCAGTTTTTC; CDR3aa: CANSLPGLWDDEQFF; d_gene: .; j_gene: TRBJ2-1; abundance: .; v_gene: TRBV11-2
CDR3nt: TGTGCCAGCAGCTTAGTACAAGGGACCCTGTGCTTC; CDR3aa: CASSLVQGTLCF; d_gene: .; j_gene: TRBJ2-5; abundance: .; v_gene: TRBV11-3
CDR3nt: TGTGCCTGGAGCTTAACGATAAGCACTGTAGCTTTCTTT; CDR3aa: CAWSLTISTVAFF; d_gene: .; j_gene: TRBJ1-1; abundance: .; v_gene: TRBV30
CDR3nt: TGTACTAGTGGTTTGGTACAGAGCTCTGGAAACACCATATATTTT; CDR3aa: CTSGLVQSSGNTIYF; d_gene: .; j_gene: TRBJ1-3; abundance: few; v_gene: TRBV12-5
CDR3nt: TGTGCCAACAGGCCGGCAATCACTGAAGCCTTCTTT; CDR3aa: CANRPAITEAFF; d_gene: .; j_gene: TRBJ1-1; abundance: .; v_gene: TRBV12-3/TRBV12-4
CDR3nt: TGTGCCGTCGGGACTAGCGGAGATACGCAGTATTTT; CDR3aa: CAVGTSGDTQYF; d_gene: TRBD2; j_gene: TRBJ2-3; abundance: many; v_gene: TRBV10-3
CDR3nt: TGTGCCACCAATAAGGAACCTTGGAGGGGCTGGGACACTGAAGCTTCCTTT; CDR3aa: CATNKEPWRGWDTEASF; d_gene: .; j_gene: TRBJ1-1; abundance: .; v_gene: TRBV6-5
CDR3nt: TGTGCCACCAGTGATTTCCACAGGGGGGATAGCATAGATACGCAGTATTTT; CDR3aa: CATSDFHRGDSIDTQYF; d_gene: TRBD1; j_gene: TRBJ2-3; abundance: .; v_gene: TRBV24-1
CDR3nt: TGCGCCAGCAGCCAAGGGGTTTCAGATACGCAGTATTTT; CDR3aa: CASSQGVSDTQYF; d_gene: .; j_gene: TRBJ2-3; abundance: .; v_gene: TRBV4-1
CDR3nt: TGTGCCAGCAGCTTAGATCCCGTCCCGACCACTAGCCGGTACTTC; CDR3aa: CASSLDPVPTTSRYF; d_gene: .; j_gene: TRBJ2-7; abundance: .; v_gene: TRBV11-2
CDR3nt: TGCAGCGTTGAAGTCCGGACTAGCGGGATTAATGAGCAGTTCTTC; CDR3aa: CSVEVRTSGINEQFF; d_gene: TRBD2; j_gene: TRBJ2-1; abundance: many; v_gene: TRBV29-1
CDR3nt: TGTGCCAGCAGCTTAGGCAGGTGTCAGCCCAAGCATTTT; CDR3aa: CASSLGRCQPKHF; d_gene: .; j_gene: TRBJ1-5; abundance: .; v_gene: TRBV11-2
CDR3nt: TGTGCTAGCGCCCCGAGCGGGCCACCCTACGAGCAGTACTTC; CDR3aa: CASAPSGPPYEQYF; d_gene: .; j_gene: TRBJ2-7; abundance: many; v_gene: TRBV12-5
CDR3nt: TGTGCCAGCAGTTCCATGACAGGGGAGACTCGTGGCTACACCTTC; CDR3aa: CASSSMTGETRGYTF; d_gene: TRBD1; j_gene: TRBJ1-2; abundance: .; v_gene: TRBV28
CDR3nt: TGTGCCAGCAGCCATCGGACAGAGGGCGAGACCCAGTACTTC; CDR3aa: CASSHRTEGETQYF; d_gene: .; j_gene: TRBJ2-5; abundance: .; v_gene: TRBV7-9
CDR3nt: TGTGCCAGCAGCCCTGGACTCGGGCCCAGATACGCAGTATTT; CDR3aa: CASSPGLGPRYAVF; d_gene: .; j_gene: TRBJ2-3; abundance: .; v_gene: TRBV11-2
CDR3nt: TGTGCCGGCAGTTTAGAGGGGGGTATGGTCTACGAGCAGTACTTC; CDR3aa: CAGSLEGGMVYEQYF; d_gene: .; j_gene: TRBJ2-7; abundance: once; v_gene: TRBV11-2
CDR3nt: TGCGCCAGCAGCTTGGGGCAGGGGTTTTATGAGCAGTTCTTC; CDR3aa: CASSLGQGFYEQFF; d_gene: .; j_gene: TRBJ2-1; abundance: .; v_gene: TRBV5-1
CDR3nt: TGCAGCGTAAATCGGGACAGGGGGATTGGGTGCTACACCTTC; CDR3aa: CSVNRDRGIGCYTF; d_gene: TRBD1; j_gene: TRBJ1-2; abundance: .; v_gene: TRBV29-1
CDR3nt: TGTGCCAGCAGTTGGACTAGCGGGGGCAACTACGAGCAGTACTTC; CDR3aa: CASSWTSGGNYEQYF; d_gene: TRBD2; j_gene: TRBJ2-7; abundance: .; v_gene: TRBV6-1
CDR3nt: TGTGCCAGCAGCTTAATCACAGGGGGCAATCAGCCCCAGCATTTT; CDR3aa: CASSLITGGNQPQHF; d_gene: TRBD1; j_gene: TRBJ1-5; abundance: .; v_gene: TRBV7-8
CDR3nt: TGTGCCAGCAGCTTTAGAACTAGCGGATACAATGAGAAGTTCTTC; CDR3aa: CASSFRTSGYNEKFF; d_gene: TRBD2; j_gene: TRBJ2-1; abundance: .; v_gene: TRBV11-2
CDR3nt: TGCAGTGCTCAAACCCCGGGGCTCCCGCCCGAGCAGTACTTC; CDR3aa: CSAQTPGLPPEQYF; d_gene: .; j_gene: TRBJ2-7; abundance: few; v_gene: TRBV20-1
CDR3nt: TGTGCCAGCAGCCTACCACATAGGGCATGGGGCCAGCCCCAGCATTTT; CDR3aa: CASSLPHRAWGQPQHF; d_gene: .; j_gene: TRBJ1-5; abundance: medium-sized; v_gene: TRBV11-1
CDR3nt: TGTGCCAGCAGCGCCGGGACTGTAAGCACAGATACGCAGTATTTT; CDR3aa: CASSAGTVSTDTQYF; d_gene: .; j_gene: TRBJ2-3; abundance: .; v_gene: TRBV9
CDR3nt: TGTGCCAGCAGTGGTACGGGACAGGGCGGACTAGAATCCTACAGTGAGCAGTTCTTC; CDR3aa: CASSGTGQGGLESYSEQFF; d_gene: TRBD1; j_gene: TRBJ2-1; abundance: .; v_gene: TRBV25-1
CDR3nt: TGTACCAGCAGCTCCCCCCCAAGGGGGAAAGTTGGATCACCCCTCCACTTT; CDR3aa: CTSSSPPRGKVGSPLHF; d_gene: .; j_gene: TRBJ1-6; abundance: .; v_gene: TRBV12-3/TRBV12-4